This T cell receptor (beta chain) was found in a study of patients and donors after allogeneic stem cell transplantation (dated by TCRdb to about 2020). The protocol used for the library was RT-PCR. TCRdb shows the sequencer as NextSeq 550. TCRdb passed the public sequencing reads through fastp at Q25 and MiXCR, retaining productive beta sequences. For every CDR3 protein sequence, its rows merge into one entry that carries the most common genes and DNA. The sample table lists 8,300 or so distinct CDR3 sequences, about 4% of them with a count of one. The ten largest clones represent just under 20% of the sample. This clonotype has a count of ten or more. The target of this receptor is not known. The record has no base qualities; no much larger clone is one base away. Sequencing used blood, either unsorted or a sorted T cell fraction (not recorded which). This sequence originates from a human donor who was either an allogeneic HSCT recipient or a stem cell or donor lymphocyte infusion donor (not recorded which). It is not recorded whose cells these are; they may come from a transplant donor.

At the DNA level, the sequence is TGTGCCAGCGGGAGTGCCTACAATGAGCAGTTCTTC. The resulting protein is CASGSAYNEQFF. The V gene is TRBV28 and the J gene is TRBJ2-1; matching of 5 bases hints at TRBD2 as the D gene. Relative to germline, V is 8 bases shorter and J is 2 bases shorter, with 7 bases between their ends. Including cysteine and phenylalanine, the CDR3 has 12 amino acids. Of the read, only the CDR3 DNA is kept; its 36 bases are in frame from base 1. Sequences MDHEN (CDR1) and SYDVKM (CDR2) are obtained from the germline V gene. The CDR3 plus the reference TRBV28 and TRBJ2-1 genes for the other parts give the full variable domain: DVKVTQSSRYLVKRTGEKVFLECVQDMDHENMFWYRQDPGLGLRLIYFSYDVKMKEKGDIPEGYSVSREKKERFSLILESASTNQTSMYLCASGSAYNEQFFGPGTRLTVL.